The clone carrying this T cell receptor beta chain was counted at least ten times. The antigen is undetermined. The use of a sample-barcoded 5' primer and a J-beta primer mix characterized a second PCR of roughly 7 to 12 cycles. TCRdb reprocessed the 5' RACE reads via MiXCR and lists one record per CDR3 protein. The top ten clones hold around 16% of a sample with hundreds of thousands of distinct CDR3 sequences, around 28% of them seen once. The sample originates from a study of blood T cells in healthy people across ages. About the study: About one barcoded TCR beta cDNA was captured per two T cells. General observations from the study: Older age went with lower TCR beta diversity per million T cells, in a roughly linear way. It was held that diversity estimates obtained from one million T cells represented underestimates. It was not possible, with unsorted PBMCs, to conclusively compare naive and antigen-experienced cells.

Germline V CDR1 and CDR2: MNHEY, SVGEGT. CDR3 length equals 16 residues. J was trimmed by 5 bases and V by 2 bases; bases with no gene match: 6. The TCR was taken from an elderly woman in good health. V usage is TRBV6-2 or TRBV6-3 and J usage is TRBJ2-1; 10 bases are a match to TRBD2. Sample: blood. In DNA form, the CDR3 reads TGTGCCAGCAGTTACGAAGCGGGGGGGCTAAACAATGAGCAGTTCTTC. Encoded protein: CASSYEAGGLNNEQFF.